This T cell receptor beta chain was sequenced during a study of control samples from healthy donors and cancer patients. This CDR3 has 16 amino acids. V gave up 2 bases and J gave up 5 bases; unmatched junction bases: 7. CDR1 is KGHSH and CDR2 is LQKENI in the germline V gene. This clone was seen a few times. Generated by immunoSEQ multiplex PCR, the TCRdb table keeps only in-frame clones and is missing some. The sample contains around 86,000 clones, 70% to 90% of which appear only once. The J gene is TRBJ2-5, the V gene TRBV18; 11 positions match TRBD2. This clonotype originated in a woman aged 55-75 years with head and neck cancer. Specimen: PBMCs. In DNA form, the CDR3 reads TGTGCCAGCTCACCAATTAGCGGGAGGGCCGACGAGACCCAGTACTTC. Its translation: CASSPISGRADETQYF. The entire variable domain, with the rest obtained from reference TRBV18 and TRBJ2-5, is as follows: NAGVMQNPRHLVRRRGQEARLRCSPMKGHSHVYWYRQLPEEGLKFMVYLQKENIIDESGMPKERFSAEFPKEGPSILRIQQVVRGDSAAYFCASSPISGRADETQYFGPGTRLLVL.